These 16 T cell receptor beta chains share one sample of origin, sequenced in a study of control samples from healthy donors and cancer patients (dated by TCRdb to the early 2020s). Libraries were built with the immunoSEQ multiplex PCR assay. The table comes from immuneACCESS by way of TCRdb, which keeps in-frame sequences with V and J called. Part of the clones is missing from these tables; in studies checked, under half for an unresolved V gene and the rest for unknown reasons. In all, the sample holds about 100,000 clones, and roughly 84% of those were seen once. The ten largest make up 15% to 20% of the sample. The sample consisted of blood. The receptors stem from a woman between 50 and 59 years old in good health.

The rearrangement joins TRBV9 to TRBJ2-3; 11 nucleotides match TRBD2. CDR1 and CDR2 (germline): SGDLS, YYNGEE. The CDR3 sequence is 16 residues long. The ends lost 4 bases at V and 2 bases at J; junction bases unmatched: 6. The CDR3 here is CASSRLAGGTTDTQYF. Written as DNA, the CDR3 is TGTGCCAGCAGCCGCCTAGCGGGAGGTACCACAGATACGCAGTATTTT.

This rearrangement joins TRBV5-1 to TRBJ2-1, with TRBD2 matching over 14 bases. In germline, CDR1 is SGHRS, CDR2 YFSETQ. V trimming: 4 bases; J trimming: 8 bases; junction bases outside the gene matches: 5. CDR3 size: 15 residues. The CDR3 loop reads CASSKGLAGEDEQFF. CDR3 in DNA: TGCGCCAGCAGCAAGGGACTAGCGGGAGAAGATGAGCAGTTCTTC.

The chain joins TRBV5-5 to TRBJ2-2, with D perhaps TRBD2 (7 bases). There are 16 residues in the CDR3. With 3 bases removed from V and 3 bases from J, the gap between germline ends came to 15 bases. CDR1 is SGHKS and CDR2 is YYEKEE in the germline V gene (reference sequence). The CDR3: CASSWPGGLDTGELFF. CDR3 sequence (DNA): TGTGCCAGCAGCTGGCCCGGGGGGCTCGACACCGGGGAGCTGTTTTTT.

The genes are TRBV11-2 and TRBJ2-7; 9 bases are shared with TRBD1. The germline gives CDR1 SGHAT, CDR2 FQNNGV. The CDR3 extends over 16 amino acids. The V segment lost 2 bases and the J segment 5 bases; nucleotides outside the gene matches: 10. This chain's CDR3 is CASSLLHRTGVDEQYF. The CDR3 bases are TGTGCCAGCAGCTTATTGCATCGGACAGGGGTGGACGAGCAGTACTTC.

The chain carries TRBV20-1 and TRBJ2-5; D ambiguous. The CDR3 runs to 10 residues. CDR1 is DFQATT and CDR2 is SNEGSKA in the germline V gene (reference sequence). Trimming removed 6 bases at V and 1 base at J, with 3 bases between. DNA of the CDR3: TGCAGTGCCATCCAAGAGACCCAGTACTTC. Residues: CSAIQETQYF.

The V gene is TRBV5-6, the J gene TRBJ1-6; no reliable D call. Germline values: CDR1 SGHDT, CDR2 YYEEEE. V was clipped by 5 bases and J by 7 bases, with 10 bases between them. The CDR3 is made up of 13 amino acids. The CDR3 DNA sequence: TGTGCCAGCAGTCCGACCAGCAATTCACCCCTCCACTTT. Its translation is CASSPTSNSPLHF. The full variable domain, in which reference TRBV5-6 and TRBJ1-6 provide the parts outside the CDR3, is DAGVTQSPTHLIKTRGQQVTLRCSPKSGHDTVSWYQQALGQGPQFIFQYYEEEERQRGNFPDRFSGHQFPNYSSELNVNALLLGDSALYLCASSPTSNSPLHFGNGTRLTVT.

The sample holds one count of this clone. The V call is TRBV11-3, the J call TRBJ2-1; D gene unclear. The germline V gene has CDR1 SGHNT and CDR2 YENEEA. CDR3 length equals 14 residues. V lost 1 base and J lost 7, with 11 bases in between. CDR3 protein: CASSLGSRTNEQFF. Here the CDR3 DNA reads TGTGCCAGCAGCTTAGGGTCCAGGACGAATGAGCAGTTCTTC.

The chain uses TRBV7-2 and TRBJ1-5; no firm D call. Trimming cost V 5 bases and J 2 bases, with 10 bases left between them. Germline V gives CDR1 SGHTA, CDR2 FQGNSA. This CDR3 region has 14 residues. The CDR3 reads CASSQLSGNQPQHF. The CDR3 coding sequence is TGTGCCAGCAGCCAACTGTCAGGCAATCAGCCCCAGCATTTT.

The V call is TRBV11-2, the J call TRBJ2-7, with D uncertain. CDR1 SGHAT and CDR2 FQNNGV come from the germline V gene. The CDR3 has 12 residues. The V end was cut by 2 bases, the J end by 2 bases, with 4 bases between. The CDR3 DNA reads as TGTGCCAGCAGCTTAACAGCCTACGAGCAGTACGTC. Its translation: CASSLTAYEQYV.

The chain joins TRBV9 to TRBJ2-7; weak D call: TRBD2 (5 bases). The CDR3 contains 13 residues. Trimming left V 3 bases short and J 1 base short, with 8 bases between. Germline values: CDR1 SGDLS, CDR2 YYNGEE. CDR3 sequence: CASSARTSYEQYV. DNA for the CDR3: TGTGCCAGCAGCGCCCGGACTTCCTACGAGCAGTACGTC.

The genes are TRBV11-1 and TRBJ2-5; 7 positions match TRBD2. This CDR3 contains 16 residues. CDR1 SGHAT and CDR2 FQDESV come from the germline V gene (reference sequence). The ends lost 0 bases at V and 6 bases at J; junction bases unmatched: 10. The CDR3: CASSLAGGPFRKTQYF. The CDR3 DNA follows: TGTGCCAGCAGCTTAGCGGGAGGGCCGTTCAGGAAGACCCAGTACTTC.

In DNA, the CDR3 is TGTGCCAGTAGTACTTGGACGGTCCTTGGCACAGATACGCAGTATTTT. Translation: CASSTWTVLGTDTQYF. The V and J genes are TRBV19 and TRBJ2-3; D not resolved. The CDR3 runs 16 residues. Germline lookup yields CDR1 LNHDA and CDR2 SQIVND (reference sequence). V lost 4 bases and J 1 base, leaving 15 bases between the germline ends.

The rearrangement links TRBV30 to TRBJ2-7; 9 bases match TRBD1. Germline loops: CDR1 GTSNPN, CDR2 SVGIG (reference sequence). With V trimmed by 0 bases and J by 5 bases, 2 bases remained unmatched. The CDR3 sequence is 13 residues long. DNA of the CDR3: TGTGCCTGGAGTGTACAGGGGGCTGACGAGCAGTACGTC. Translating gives CAWSVQGADEQYV.

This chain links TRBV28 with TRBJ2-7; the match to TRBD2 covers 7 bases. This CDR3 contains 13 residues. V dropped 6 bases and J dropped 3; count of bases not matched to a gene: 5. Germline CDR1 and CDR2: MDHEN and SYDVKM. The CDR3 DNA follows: TGTGCCAGCAGCCGCGGACTAGTCTACGAGCAGTACGTC. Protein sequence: CASSRGLVYEQYV.

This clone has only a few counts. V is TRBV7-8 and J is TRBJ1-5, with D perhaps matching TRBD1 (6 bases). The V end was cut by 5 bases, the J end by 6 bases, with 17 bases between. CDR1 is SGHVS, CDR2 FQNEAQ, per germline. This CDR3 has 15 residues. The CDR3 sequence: CASSLGGTRSQPQHF. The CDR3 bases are TGTGCCAGCAGCCTAGGTGGGACAAGGAGTCAGCCCCAGCATTTT.

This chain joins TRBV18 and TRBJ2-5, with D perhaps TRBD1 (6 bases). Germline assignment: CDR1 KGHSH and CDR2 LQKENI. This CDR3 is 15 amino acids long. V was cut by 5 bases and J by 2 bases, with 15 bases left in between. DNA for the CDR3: TGTGCCAGCTCAACCAGGGGAAGAGGGCAAGAGACCCAGTACTTC. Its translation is CASSTRGRGQETQYF.